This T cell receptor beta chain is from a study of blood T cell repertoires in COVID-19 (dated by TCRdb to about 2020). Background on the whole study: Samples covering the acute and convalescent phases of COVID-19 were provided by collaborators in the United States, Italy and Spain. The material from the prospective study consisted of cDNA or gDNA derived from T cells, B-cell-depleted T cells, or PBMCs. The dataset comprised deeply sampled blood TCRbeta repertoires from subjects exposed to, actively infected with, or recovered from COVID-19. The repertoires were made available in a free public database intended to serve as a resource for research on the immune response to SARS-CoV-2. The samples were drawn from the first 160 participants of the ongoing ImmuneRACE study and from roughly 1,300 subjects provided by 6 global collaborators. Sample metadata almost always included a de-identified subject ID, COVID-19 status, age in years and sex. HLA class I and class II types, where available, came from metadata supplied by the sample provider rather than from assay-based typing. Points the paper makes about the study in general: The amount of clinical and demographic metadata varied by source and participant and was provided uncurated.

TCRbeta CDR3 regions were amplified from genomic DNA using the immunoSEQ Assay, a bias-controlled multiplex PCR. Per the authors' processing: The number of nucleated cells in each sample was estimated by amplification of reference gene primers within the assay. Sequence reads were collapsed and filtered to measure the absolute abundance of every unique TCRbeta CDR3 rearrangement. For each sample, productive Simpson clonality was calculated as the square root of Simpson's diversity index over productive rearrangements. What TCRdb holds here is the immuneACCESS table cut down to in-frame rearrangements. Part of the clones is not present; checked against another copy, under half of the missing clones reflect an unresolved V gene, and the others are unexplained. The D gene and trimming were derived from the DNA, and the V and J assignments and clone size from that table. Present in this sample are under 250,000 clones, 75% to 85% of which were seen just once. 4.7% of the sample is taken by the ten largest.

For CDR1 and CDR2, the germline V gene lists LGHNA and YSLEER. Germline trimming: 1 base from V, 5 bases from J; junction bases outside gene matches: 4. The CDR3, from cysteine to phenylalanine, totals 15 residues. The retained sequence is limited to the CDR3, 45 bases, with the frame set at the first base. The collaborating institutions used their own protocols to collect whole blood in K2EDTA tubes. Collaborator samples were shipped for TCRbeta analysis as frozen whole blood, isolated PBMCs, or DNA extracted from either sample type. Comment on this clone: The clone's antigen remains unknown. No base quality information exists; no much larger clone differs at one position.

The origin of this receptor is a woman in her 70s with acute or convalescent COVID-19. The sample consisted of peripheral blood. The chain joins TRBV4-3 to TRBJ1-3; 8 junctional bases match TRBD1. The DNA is TGCGCCAGCAGCCAAGGGGGGACAGGTAGAAACACCATATATTTT. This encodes CASSQGGTGRNTIYF.